The next 24 T cell receptor beta chains were all read from a single sample in a study of beta chain features in type 1 diabetes. No antigens are known for them. Study-wide results and caveats: People with Type 1 diabetes carried modestly yet significantly shorter TCRB CDR3s in all four CD4+ subsets.

The isolated RNA, all of it, was reverse transcribed, so expressed TCRB transcripts were what got sequenced. Measured with immunoSEQ multiplex PCR; TCRdb has only the in-frame clones, and not every one. This repertoire shows a few hundred thousand clones, roughly 21% found once; its top ten account for around 0.028%. The sample taken for sequencing was naive CD4+ T cells from blood. The receptors come from a woman in her forties with type 1 diabetes.

The chain carries TRBV5-4 and TRBJ2-1; TRBD2 aligns across 8 bases. The CDR3 is made up of 16 amino acids. With V trimmed by 1 base and J by 10 bases, 13 bases remained unmatched. Germline V gene data show CDR1 as SGHNT and CDR2 as YYREEE (reference sequence). CDR3 coding DNA: TGTGCCAGCAGCTTGAGGGCGGGACTAGGCGACAGGGAGCAGTTCTTC. It encodes CASSLRAGLGDREQFF.

This clone occurred a few times. CDR3 coding DNA: TGCGCCAGCACGTCCTCTGGAAACACCATATATTTT. This encodes CASTSSGNTIYF. The chain is built from TRBV5-1 and TRBJ1-3, with D hard to call. V lost 6 bases, J lost 0 bases, and 4 bases lay in between. In germline, CDR1 is SGHRS, CDR2 YFSETQ. The CDR3 is made up of 12 amino acids.

V gene TRBV2 combines with J gene TRBJ2-7; 9 nucleotides align to TRBD1. V was clipped by 8 bases and J by 6 bases; unmatched bases: 8. The CDR3 is 13 amino acids. CDR1 is SNHLY and CDR2 is FYNNEI in the germline V gene. The CDR3 DNA reads as TGTGCCAGCTTGTTGGGACAGGGCGGCGAGCAGTACTTC. Its translation: CASLLGQGGEQYF.

This clone appeared a few times. The chain joins TRBV29-1 to TRBJ2-3, with D possibly TRBD1 on 5 matching bases. V was cut by 4 bases and J by 2 bases, with 7 bases left in between. Germline CDR1 SQVTM, CDR2 ANQGSEA. This CDR3 is built from 12 residues. The CDR3 DNA follows: TGCAGCGTTGGGACACCCACAGATACGCAGTATTTT. Encoded protein: CSVGTPTDTQYF.

This clone has more than one count but fewer than ten. V and J are TRBV29-1 and TRBJ1-1; no clear D gene. The V end lost 6 bases, the J end lost 3 bases, and 11 bases lay between the germline ends. Germline CDR1 is SQVTM and CDR2 is ANQGSEA. The CDR3 consists of 12 residues. CDR3 nucleotide sequence: TGCAGCGTATGGGAGGTCGACACTGAAGCTTTCTTT. As protein: CSVWEVDTEAFF.

This chain connects TRBV4-2 to TRBJ2-7; D may be TRBD1 (5 bases). Trimming removed 4 bases at V and 6 bases at J, with 16 bases between. Per the germline V gene, CDR1 is LGHNA and CDR2 is YNFKEQ. The CDR3 runs 14 residues. The CDR3 loop reads CASSPIDAGPEQYF. CDR3 sequence (DNA): TGTGCCAGCAGCCCCATTGATGCAGGGCCCGAGCAGTACTTC.

The V call is TRBV4-3, the J call TRBJ1-2, with D maybe TRBD1 (5 bases). The germline V and J ends were trimmed by 4 bases and 5 bases, with 11 bases remaining between them. The germline CDR1 and CDR2 sequences are LGHNA and YSLEER. This CDR3 region has 13 residues. The CDR3 region is CASSLRGAYGYTF. The CDR3 region has the DNA TGCGCCAGCAGCCTAAGGGGCGCGTATGGCTACACCTTC.

This clone was counted a few times. This chain connects TRBV7-9 to TRBJ2-2; TRBD1 aligns across 7 bases. The CDR3 totals 15 residues. Germline assignment: CDR1 SEHNR and CDR2 FQNEAQ (reference sequence). J was trimmed by 6 bases and V by 1 base; bases with no gene match: 5. The CDR3 protein is CASSLGVDRSGELFF. The DNA of the CDR3 is TGTGCCAGCAGCTTAGGAGTGGACAGGTCCGGGGAGCTGTTTTTT.

This clone showed up just a few times. The chain is built from TRBV5-4 and TRBJ1-4, with D hard to call. V lost 0 bases and J lost 8, with 8 bases in between. Germline loops: CDR1 SGHNT, CDR2 YYREEE (reference sequence). CDR3 size: 13 residues. Here the CDR3 DNA reads TGTGCCAGCAGCTTGGAGCCAAACGAAAAACTGTTTTTT. Protein sequence: CASSLEPNEKLFF.

This chain joins TRBV28 and TRBJ2-7, with D perhaps TRBD1 (5 bases). Germline values: CDR1 MDHEN, CDR2 SYDVKM. This CDR3 contains 13 residues. V shed 4 bases and J shed 2 bases, with 9 bases lying between them. Written as DNA, the CDR3 is TGTGCCAGCAGTTCGACAGCTGCCTACGAGCAGTACTTC. This gives the protein CASSSTAAYEQYF.

The chain employs TRBV18 and TRBJ1-1; D call uncertain. The CDR3 is 13 amino acids. Trimming shortened V by 7 bases and J by 11 bases, and 20 bases separated the two germline ends. CDR1 is KGHSH, CDR2 LQKENI, per germline. The CDR3 DNA is TGTGCCAGCTATCCCTCCGTTGACGGAGGGGCTTTCTTT. Translating gives CASYPSVDGGAFF.

This clone was observed a handful of times. The rearrangement joins TRBV18 to TRBJ2-1; perhaps TRBD2 as D (6 bases). Germline CDR1 and CDR2: KGHSH and LQKENI. CDR3 length: 14 amino acids. The germline V and J ends were trimmed by 3 bases and 6 bases, with 12 bases remaining between them. CDR3: CASSPAREPNEQFF. The CDR3 DNA reads as TGTGCCAGCTCACCCGCCCGGGAGCCCAATGAGCAGTTCTTC.

The V and J genes are TRBV29-1 and TRBJ1-2; 7 bases are shared with TRBD1. J lost 5 bases, V lost 3 bases, and 9 bases had no gene match. This CDR3 has 14 amino acids. Germline assignment: CDR1 SQVTM and CDR2 ANQGSEA. The CDR3 DNA sequence: TGCAGCGTTGAGGACAGGAGAAAAATTTATGGCTACACCTTC. Translation: CSVEDRRKIYGYTF.

This clone was detected a few times. The rearrangement joins TRBV7-9 to TRBJ2-1; tentatively, D is TRBD2 (7 bases). CDR1 is SEHNR and CDR2 is FQNEAQ in the germline V gene (reference sequence). CDR3 length: 16 amino acids. Trimming took 0 bases from V and 4 from J, leaving 13 bases between them. The CDR3 coding sequence is TGTGCCAGCAGCTTAGCGGCGGGGGCTACATACAATGAGCAGTTCTTC. It yields the protein CASSLAAGATYNEQFF.

The chain uses TRBV9 and TRBJ1-2; D may be TRBD1 (6 bases). Looked up from germline, CDR1 is SGDLS and CDR2 is YYNGEE. With 3 bases removed from V and 2 bases from J, the gap between germline ends came to 14 bases. This CDR3 spans 15 amino acids. The DNA of the CDR3 is TGTGCCAGCAGCGGGACTAGGGGGTCCAACTATGGCTACACCTTC. Protein: CASSGTRGSNYGYTF.

This clone was seen a handful of times. The chain has TRBV29-1 and TRBJ2-1, with 12 bases aligning to TRBD1. V shed 3 bases, J shed 8 bases, and the junction held 2 bases outside the gene matches. This CDR3 contains 13 residues. CDR1 and CDR2 (germline): SQVTM, ANQGSEA. The CDR3 is CSVDGDRGHEQFF. CDR3 DNA: TGCAGCGTTGATGGGGACAGGGGGCATGAGCAGTTCTTC.

This clone was counted between two and nine times. The CDR3 DNA is TGTGCCAGCAGCTTAGCGAACTCCCCAAATGAGCAGTTCTTC. Translation gives CASSLANSPNEQFF. The V call is TRBV7-2, the J call TRBJ2-1; D is ambiguous. Germline CDR1 is SGHTA and CDR2 is FQGNSA. V lost 0 bases, J lost 7 bases, and 10 bases lay in between. The CDR3 loop spans 14 amino acids.

This clone was detected only a few times. The chain employs TRBV7-6 and TRBJ2-3; D perhaps matches TRBD2 (5 bases). Per germline, CDR1 SGHVS and CDR2 FNYEAQ. Trimming removed 5 bases from V and 2 bases from J, with 11 bases in between. The CDR3 runs 14 residues. In nucleotides, the CDR3 is TGTGCCAGCAGCCCCGGACTGAACACAGATACGCAGTATTTT. This sequence encodes CASSPGLNTDTQYF.

The chain recombines TRBV15 with TRBJ1-2; D is undetermined. This CDR3 is 13 amino acids long. V was pared by 5 bases and J by 7 bases, with 14 bases between. Germline CDR1 LNHNV, CDR2 YYDKDF (reference sequence). The CDR3: CATSPRRVSGYTF. The CDR3 coding sequence is TGTGCCACCAGCCCCCGGAGGGTTAGTGGCTACACCTTC.

The rearrangement joins TRBV4-1 to TRBJ1-2; the match to TRBD1 covers 9 bases. Losses at the gene ends were 4 bases for V and 2 bases for J; bases not matched to a gene: 8. The germline CDR1 and CDR2 sequences are MGHRA and YSYEKL. CDR3 size: 16 residues. CDR3 sequence: CASSRTGAEYNYGYTF. The CDR3 DNA is TGCGCCAGCAGCCGGACAGGGGCCGAATACAACTATGGCTACACCTTC.

V usage is TRBV7-9 and J usage is TRBJ2-7, with 9 bases lining up with TRBD1. Per germline, CDR1 SEHNR and CDR2 FQNEAQ (reference sequence). This CDR3 has 15 residues. Losses at the gene ends were 3 bases for V and 4 bases for J; bases not matched to a gene: 7. For the CDR3, the DNA is TGTGCCAGCAGCTTTTTTCAGACAGGGGGGTACGAGCAGTACTTC. Translated: CASSFFQTGGYEQYF.

This clone was observed a few times. V gene TRBV28 combines with J gene TRBJ1-1, with 7 bases identical to TRBD1. CDR1 and CDR2 from the germline V gene are MDHEN and SYDVKM. The CDR3 is 14 amino acids. V lost 4 bases and J lost 5; bases outside the gene matches: 7. The DNA of the CDR3 is TGTGCCAGCAGTTCACCGGGACAGCTTACTGAAGCTTTCTTT. Its translation is CASSSPGQLTEAFF. The variable domain in full, completed from reference TRBV28 and TRBJ1-1, reads DVKVTQSSRYLVKRTGEKVFLECVQDMDHENMFWYRQDPGLGLRLIYFSYDVKMKEKGDIPEGYSVSREKKERFSLILESASTNQTSMYLCASSSPGQLTEAFFGQGTRLTVV.

This clone came up a few times. DNA of the CDR3: TGTGCCAGCAGCCCGACTGGGGCTAGACTGAACGAGCAGTACTTC. It is translated as CASSPTGARLNEQYF. The V call is TRBV7-2, the J call TRBJ2-7; possible D gene TRBD1, 5 bases. Looked up from germline, CDR1 is SGHTA and CDR2 is FQGNSA. The CDR3 spans 15 residues. V was clipped by 5 bases and J by 5 bases, with 19 bases between them.

The rearrangement links TRBV11-2 to TRBJ2-3, with D maybe TRBD1 (6 bases). V gave up 3 bases and J gave up 3 bases, with 13 bases separating them. The length of the CDR3 is 15 residues. CDR1 and CDR2 (germline): SGHAT, FQNNGV. The CDR3 loop is CASSLQGMWTDTQYF. The DNA for the CDR3 is TGTGCCAGCAGCTTGCAGGGGATGTGGACAGATACGCAGTATTTT.